What follows are 10 T cell receptor beta chains derived from one specimen sequenced in a study of control samples from healthy donors and cancer patients. Sequenced by immunoSEQ multiplex PCR; TCRdb stores in-frame clones only, minus some. The repertoire holds some 130,000 clones, 92% seen once, with about 11% in the top ten. The sample comprised blood. These receptors were taken from a man younger than 45 in good health.

V gene TRBV10-2 combines with J gene TRBJ2-5, with D perhaps TRBD1 (6 bases). Between the trimmed V and J ends, which lost 4 bases and 1 base, there was a span of 10 bases. CDR1 and CDR2 from the germline V gene are WSHSY and SAAADI. The CDR3 is 14 residues long. The CDR3 reads CASSGDRFQETQYF. The CDR3, as DNA: TGCGCCAGCAGTGGAGACAGGTTCCAAGAGACCCAGTACTTC.

This chain joins TRBV7-2 and TRBJ2-7, with TRBD2 identical over 12 bases. Germline trimming cut 5 bases from V and 3 bases from J; bases unmatched to any gene: 2. Germline V lookup: CDR1 SGHTA, CDR2 FQGNSA. This CDR3 is 14 amino acids long. The CDR3 sequence: CASSPGLAGYEQYF. In DNA form, the CDR3 reads TGTGCCAGCAGCCCGGGACTAGCGGGCTACGAGCAGTACTTC.

The CDR3 reads CASSNRGLPNEKLFF. In DNA, the CDR3 is TGTGCCAGCAGTAACAGGGGCCTTCCTAATGAAAAACTGTTTTTT. This chain uses TRBV27 with TRBJ1-4; TRBD1 agrees at 7 bases. The CDR3 contains 15 residues. Germline trimming cut 5 bases from V and 3 bases from J; bases unmatched to any gene: 6. Germline V gives CDR1 MNHEY, CDR2 SMNVEV (reference sequence). Looking up the rest from reference TRBV27 and TRBJ1-4 gives the full variable domain: EAQVTQNPRYLITVTGKKLTVTCSQNMNHEYMSWYRQDPGLGLRQIYYSMNVEVTDKGDVPEGYKVSRKEKRNFPLILESPSPNQTSLYFCASSNRGLPNEKLFFGSGTQLSVL.

The sample holds one count of this clone. This chain links TRBV7-2 with TRBJ2-3; D is undetermined. The CDR3 is made up of 11 amino acids. Germline-derived CDR1 and CDR2 are SGHTA and FQGNSA. Trimming took 6 bases from V and 3 from J, leaving 4 bases between them. The CDR3 loop is CASSKTDTQYF. The CDR3 nucleotides read TGTGCCAGCAGTAAAACAGATACGCAGTATTTT.

The chain has TRBV24-1 and TRBJ2-1; perhaps TRBD1 as D (5 bases). Between the trimmed V and J ends, which lost 4 bases and 5 bases, there was a span of 11 bases. Germline lookup yields CDR1 KGHDR and CDR2 SFDVKD. The CDR3 has 14 residues. The CDR3 region has the DNA TGTGCCACCAGTGACCCGACAGTGAACAATGAGCAGTTCTTC. This encodes CATSDPTVNNEQFF.

The chain joins TRBV2 to TRBJ1-1; possibly TRBD1 for D (6 bases). CDR1 is SNHLY, CDR2 FYNNEI, per germline. The germline V and J ends were trimmed by 7 bases and 1 base, with 10 bases remaining between them. This CDR3 has 13 residues. CDR3 nucleotide sequence: TGTGCCAGCAACGGACAGCCGAACACTGAAGCTTTCTTT. This translates into CASNGQPNTEAFF.

This sequence joins TRBV7-3 and TRBJ1-5; D is uncertain. CDR3 size: 13 residues. Trimming removed 2 bases at V and 0 bases at J, with 2 bases between. Per the germline V gene, CDR1 is SGHTA and CDR2 is FQGTGA. CDR3: CASSLSSNQPQHF. The CDR3 bases are TGTGCCAGCAGCTTATCTAGCAATCAGCCCCAGCATTTT. Variable domain in full (rest from reference TRBV7-3 and TRBJ1-5): GAGVSQTPSNKVTEKGKYVELRCDPISGHTALYWYRQSLGQGPEFLIYFQGTGAADDSGLPNDRFFAVRPEGSVSTLKIQRTERGDSAVYLCASSLSSNQPQHFGDGTRLSIL.

This chain uses TRBV15 with TRBJ2-1; D unclear. The germline gives CDR1 LNHNV, CDR2 YYDKDF (reference sequence). With 1 base removed from V and 2 bases from J, the gap between germline ends came to 12 bases. The CDR3 has 16 residues. This CDR3 reads CATSRVVTTTYNEQFF. CDR3 sequence (DNA): TGTGCCACCAGCAGAGTAGTAACTACAACCTACAATGAGCAGTTCTTC.

This chain connects TRBV19 to TRBJ1-3, with 8 bases aligning to TRBD1. With V trimmed by 3 bases and J by 1 base, 5 bases remained unmatched. CDR3 size: 16 residues. Germline-derived CDR1 and CDR2 are LNHDA and SQIVND (reference sequence). The CDR3 DNA reads as TGTGCCAGTAGTATGGTACAGGGGGGTTCTGGAAACACCATATATTTT. The encoded protein is CASSMVQGGSGNTIYF.

The chain uses TRBV7-9 and TRBJ2-1; maybe TRBD2 (5 bases). V lost 11 bases and J 4 bases, leaving 12 bases between the germline ends. The length of the CDR3 is 12 residues. Per the germline V gene, CDR1 is SEHNR and CDR2 is FQNEAQ (reference sequence). CDR3 protein: CAAAGGYNEQFF. As DNA, the CDR3 is TGTGCCGCAGCAGGAGGTTACAATGAGCAGTTCTTC.